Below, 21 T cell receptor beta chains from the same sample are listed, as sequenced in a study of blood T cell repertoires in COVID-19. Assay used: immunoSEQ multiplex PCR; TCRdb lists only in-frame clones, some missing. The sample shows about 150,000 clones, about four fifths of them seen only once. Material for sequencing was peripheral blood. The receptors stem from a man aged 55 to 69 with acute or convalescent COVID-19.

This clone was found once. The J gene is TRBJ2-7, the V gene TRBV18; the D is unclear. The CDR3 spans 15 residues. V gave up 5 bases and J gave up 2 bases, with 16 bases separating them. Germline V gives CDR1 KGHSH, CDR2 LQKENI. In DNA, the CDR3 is TGTGCCAGCTCATGGGCCGACGGCCCCGCCTACGAGCAGTACTTC. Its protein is CASSWADGPAYEQYF.

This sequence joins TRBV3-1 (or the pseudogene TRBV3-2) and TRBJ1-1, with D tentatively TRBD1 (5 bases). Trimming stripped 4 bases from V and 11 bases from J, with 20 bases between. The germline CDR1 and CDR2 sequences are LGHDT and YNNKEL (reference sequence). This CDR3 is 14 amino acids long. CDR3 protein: CASSLSGRAEKAFF. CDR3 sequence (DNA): TGTGCCAGCAGCCTCTCAGGGAGGGCGGAAAAGGCTTTCTTT.

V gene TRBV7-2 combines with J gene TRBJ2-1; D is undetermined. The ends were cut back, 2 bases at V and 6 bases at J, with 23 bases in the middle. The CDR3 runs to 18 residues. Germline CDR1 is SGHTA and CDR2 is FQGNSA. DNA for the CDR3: TGTGCCAGCAGCTTAAAGTTCATTGTCGCATCAGGCACCAATGAGCAGTTCTTC. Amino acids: CASSLKFIVASGTNEQFF.

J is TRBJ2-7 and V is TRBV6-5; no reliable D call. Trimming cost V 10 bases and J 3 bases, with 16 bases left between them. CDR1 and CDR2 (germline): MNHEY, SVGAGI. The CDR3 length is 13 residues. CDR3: CATIDSNVYEQYF. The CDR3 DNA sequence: TGTGCCACTATAGACTCAAACGTCTACGAGCAGTACTTC.

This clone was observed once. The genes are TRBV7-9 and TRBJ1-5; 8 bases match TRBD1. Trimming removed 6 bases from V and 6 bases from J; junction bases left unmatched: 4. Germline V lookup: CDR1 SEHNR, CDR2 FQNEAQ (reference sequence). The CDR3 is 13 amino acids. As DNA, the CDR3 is TGTGCCAGCAGTTTTGACAGGGGTCAGCCCCAGCATTTT. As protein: CASSFDRGQPQHF.

DNA of the CDR3: TGTGCCAGCAGTGAAGACACTAGCAATCAGCCCCAGCATTTT. Protein sequence: CASSEDTSNQPQHF. The J gene is TRBJ1-5, the V gene TRBV2, with D unresolved. V shed 1 base and J shed 0 bases, with 4 bases lying between them. The germline gives CDR1 SNHLY, CDR2 FYNNEI. CDR3 length: 14 amino acids.

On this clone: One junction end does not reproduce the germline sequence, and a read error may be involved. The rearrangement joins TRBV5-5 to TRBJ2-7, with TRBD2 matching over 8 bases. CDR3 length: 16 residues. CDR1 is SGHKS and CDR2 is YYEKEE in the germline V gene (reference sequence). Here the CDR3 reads CASSLNPGLVSDEQYF. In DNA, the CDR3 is TGTGCCAGCAGTCTGAACCCGGGACTAGTCTCCGACGAGCAGTACTTC.

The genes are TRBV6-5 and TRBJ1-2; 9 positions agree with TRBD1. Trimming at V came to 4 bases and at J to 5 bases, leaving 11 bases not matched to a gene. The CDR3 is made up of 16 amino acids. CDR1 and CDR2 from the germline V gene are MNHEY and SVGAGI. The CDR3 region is CASSFGQGKNGYGYTF. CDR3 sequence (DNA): TGTGCCAGCAGTTTTGGACAGGGGAAAAATGGGTATGGCTACACCTTC.

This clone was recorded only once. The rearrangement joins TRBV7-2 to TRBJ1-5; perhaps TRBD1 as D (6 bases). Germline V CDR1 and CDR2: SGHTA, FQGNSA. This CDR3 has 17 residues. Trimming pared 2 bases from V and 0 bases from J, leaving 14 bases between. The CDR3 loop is CASSLSGGPSSNQPQHF. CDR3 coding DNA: TGTGCCAGCAGCTTATCCGGGGGGCCTAGTAGCAATCAGCCCCAGCATTTT.

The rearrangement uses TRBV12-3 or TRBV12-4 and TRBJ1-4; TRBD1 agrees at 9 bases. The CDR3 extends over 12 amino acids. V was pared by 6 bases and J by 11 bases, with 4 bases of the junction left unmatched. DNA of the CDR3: TGTGCCAGCAGCCCCGACAGGGGGAAACTGTTTTTT. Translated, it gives CASSPDRGKLFF.

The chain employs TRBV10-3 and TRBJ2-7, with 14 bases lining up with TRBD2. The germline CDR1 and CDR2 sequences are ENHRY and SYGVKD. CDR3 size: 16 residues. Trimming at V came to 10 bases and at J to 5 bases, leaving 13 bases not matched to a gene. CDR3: CATAGTSGSRGNEQYF. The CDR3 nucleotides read TGTGCCACAGCCGGGACTAGCGGGAGTAGAGGAAACGAGCAGTACTTC.

CDR3 in amino acids: CASSPRDRWASDTQYF. For the CDR3, the DNA is TGTGCCAGCAGTCCACGGGACAGGTGGGCCTCAGATACGCAGTATTTT. The V gene is TRBV27, the J gene TRBJ2-3, with 8 bases identical to TRBD1. This CDR3 comprises 16 residues. The ends lost 5 bases at V and 4 bases at J; junction bases unmatched: 11. The V gene's germline CDR1 is MNHEY and CDR2 SMNVEV (reference sequence).

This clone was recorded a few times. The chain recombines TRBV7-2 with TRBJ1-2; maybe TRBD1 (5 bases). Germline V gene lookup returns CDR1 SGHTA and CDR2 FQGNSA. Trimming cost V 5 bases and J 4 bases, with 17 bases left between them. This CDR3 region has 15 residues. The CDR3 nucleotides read TGTGCCAGCAGCCTCCACGTCGGGGGGGGCTATGGCTACACCTTC. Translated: CASSLHVGGGYGYTF.

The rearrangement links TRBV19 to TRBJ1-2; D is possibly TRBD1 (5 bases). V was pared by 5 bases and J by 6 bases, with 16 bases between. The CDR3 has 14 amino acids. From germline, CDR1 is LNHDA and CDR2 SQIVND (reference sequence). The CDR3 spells CASSPGPRRDGYTF. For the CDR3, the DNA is TGTGCCAGTAGTCCGGGACCCCGGAGGGATGGCTACACCTTC. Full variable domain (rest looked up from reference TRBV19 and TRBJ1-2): DGGITQSPKYLFRKEGQNVTLSCEQNLNHDAMYWYRQDPGQGLRLIYYSQIVNDFQKGDIAEGYSVSREKKESFPLTVTSAQKNPTAFYLCASSPGPRRDGYTFGSGTRLTVV.

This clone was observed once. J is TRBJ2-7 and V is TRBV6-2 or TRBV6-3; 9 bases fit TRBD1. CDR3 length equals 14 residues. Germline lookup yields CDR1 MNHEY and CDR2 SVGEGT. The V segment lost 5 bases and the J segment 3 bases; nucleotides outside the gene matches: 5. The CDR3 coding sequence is TGTGCCAGCAGTCTCGGGACAGGGAGCTACGAGCAGTACTTC. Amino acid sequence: CASSLGTGSYEQYF.

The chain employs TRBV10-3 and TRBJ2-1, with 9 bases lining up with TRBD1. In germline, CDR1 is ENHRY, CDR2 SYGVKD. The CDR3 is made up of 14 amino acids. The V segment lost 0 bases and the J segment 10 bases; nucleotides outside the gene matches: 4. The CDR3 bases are TGTGCCATCAGTGAGTCCCGGGACAGGGACGAGCAGTTCTTC. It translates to CAISESRDRDEQFF.

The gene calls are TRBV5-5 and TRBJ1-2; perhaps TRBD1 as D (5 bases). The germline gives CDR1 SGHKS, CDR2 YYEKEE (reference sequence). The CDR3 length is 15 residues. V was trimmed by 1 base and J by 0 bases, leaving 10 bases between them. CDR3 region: CASSLSLGANYGYTF. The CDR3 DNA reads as TGTGCCAGCAGCTTGTCCCTAGGGGCTAACTATGGCTACACCTTC.

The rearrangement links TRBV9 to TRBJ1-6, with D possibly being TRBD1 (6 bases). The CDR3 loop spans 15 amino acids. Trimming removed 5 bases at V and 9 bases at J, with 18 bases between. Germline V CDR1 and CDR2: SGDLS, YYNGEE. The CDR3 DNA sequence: TGTGCCAGCAGTCTTCGACAGGACCTGGGTTCACCCCTCCACTTT. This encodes CASSLRQDLGSPLHF.

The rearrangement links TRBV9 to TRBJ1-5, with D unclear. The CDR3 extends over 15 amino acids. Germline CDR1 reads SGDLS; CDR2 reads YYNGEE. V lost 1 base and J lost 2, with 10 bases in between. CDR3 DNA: TGTGCCAGCAGCGTAACACCTGCACGCAATCAGCCCCAGCATTTT. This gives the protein CASSVTPARNQPQHF.

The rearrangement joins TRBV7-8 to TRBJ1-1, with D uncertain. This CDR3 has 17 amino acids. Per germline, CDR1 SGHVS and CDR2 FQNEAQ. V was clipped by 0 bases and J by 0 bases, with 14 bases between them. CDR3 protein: CASSLASGSGMNTEAFF. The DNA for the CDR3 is TGTGCCAGCAGCTTAGCGTCGGGTAGCGGGATGAACACTGAAGCTTTCTTT.

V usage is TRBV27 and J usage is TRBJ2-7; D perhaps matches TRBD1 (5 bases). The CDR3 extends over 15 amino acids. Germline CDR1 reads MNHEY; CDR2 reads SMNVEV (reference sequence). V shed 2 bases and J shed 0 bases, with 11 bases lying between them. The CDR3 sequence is CASSLQGRGSYEQYF. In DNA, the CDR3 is TGTGCCAGCAGTTTACAGGGTAGAGGCTCCTACGAGCAGTACTTC.